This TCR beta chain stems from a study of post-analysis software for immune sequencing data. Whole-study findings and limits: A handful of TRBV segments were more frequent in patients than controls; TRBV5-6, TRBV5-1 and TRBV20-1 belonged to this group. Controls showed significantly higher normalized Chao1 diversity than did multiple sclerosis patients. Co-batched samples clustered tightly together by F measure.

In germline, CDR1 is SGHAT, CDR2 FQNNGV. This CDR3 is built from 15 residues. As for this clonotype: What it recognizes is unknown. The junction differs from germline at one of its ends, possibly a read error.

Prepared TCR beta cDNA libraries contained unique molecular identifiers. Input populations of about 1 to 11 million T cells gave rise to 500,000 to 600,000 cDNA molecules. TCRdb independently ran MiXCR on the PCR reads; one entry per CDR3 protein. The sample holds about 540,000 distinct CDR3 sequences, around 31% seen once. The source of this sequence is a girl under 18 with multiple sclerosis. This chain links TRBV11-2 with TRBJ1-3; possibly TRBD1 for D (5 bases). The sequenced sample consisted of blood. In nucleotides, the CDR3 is TGTGCCAGCAGCTCCAGGGTCTCTCTGGGAAGCACCATATATTTT. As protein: CASSSRVSLGSTIYF.